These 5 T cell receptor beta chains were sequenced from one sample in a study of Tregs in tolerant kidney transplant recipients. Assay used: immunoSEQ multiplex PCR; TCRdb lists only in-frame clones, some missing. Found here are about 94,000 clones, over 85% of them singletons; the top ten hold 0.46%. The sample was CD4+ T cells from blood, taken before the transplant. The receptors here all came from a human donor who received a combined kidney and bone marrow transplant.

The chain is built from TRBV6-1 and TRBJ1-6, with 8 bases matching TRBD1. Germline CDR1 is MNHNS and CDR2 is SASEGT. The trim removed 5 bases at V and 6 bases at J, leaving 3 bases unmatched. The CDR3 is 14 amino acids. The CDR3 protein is CASSSTGGNSPLHF. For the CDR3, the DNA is TGTGCCAGCAGTTCAACAGGGGGTAATTCACCCCTCCACTTT.

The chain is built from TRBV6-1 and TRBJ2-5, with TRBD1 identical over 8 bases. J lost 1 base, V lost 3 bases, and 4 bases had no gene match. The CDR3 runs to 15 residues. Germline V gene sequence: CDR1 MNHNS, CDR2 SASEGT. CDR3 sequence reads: CASSDDRGPQETQYF. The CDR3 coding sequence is TGTGCCAGCAGTGACGACAGGGGCCCCCAAGAGACCCAGTACTTC.

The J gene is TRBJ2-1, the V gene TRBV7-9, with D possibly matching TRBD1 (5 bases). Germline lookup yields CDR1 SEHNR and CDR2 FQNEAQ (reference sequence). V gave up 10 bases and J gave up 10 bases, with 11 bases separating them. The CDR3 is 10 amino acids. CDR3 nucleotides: TGTGCCACTAGGGGCCCCGAGCAGTTCTTC. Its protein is CATRGPEQFF.

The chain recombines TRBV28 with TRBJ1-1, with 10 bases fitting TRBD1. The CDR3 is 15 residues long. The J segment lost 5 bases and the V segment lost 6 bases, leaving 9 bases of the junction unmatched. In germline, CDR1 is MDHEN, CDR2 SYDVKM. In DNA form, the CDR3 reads TGTGCCAGCAGCCTAACTTCGGGACAGGGGACTGAAGCTTTCTTT. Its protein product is CASSLTSGQGTEAFF.

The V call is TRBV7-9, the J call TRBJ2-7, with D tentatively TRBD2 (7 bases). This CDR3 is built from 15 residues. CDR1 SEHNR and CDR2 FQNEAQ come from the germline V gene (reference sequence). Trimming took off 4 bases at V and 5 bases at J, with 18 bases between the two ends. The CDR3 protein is CASSSLRGGTHEQYF. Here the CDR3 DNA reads TGTGCCAGCAGCTCTCTGAGGGGGGGAACCCACGAGCAGTACTTC.